This T cell receptor beta chain was recovered during a study of T-cell memory formation after mild COVID-19. The sample holds a few counts of this clonotype. TCRdb reprocessed the 5' RACE reads with MiXCR, giving one entry per CDR3 protein. The profile shows 580,000 or so distinct CDR3 sequences, roughly a sixth of them singletons. From germline, CDR1 is SGHRS and CDR2 YFSETQ. The ends lost 2 bases at V and 2 bases at J; junction bases unmatched: 5. This CDR3 has 16 amino acids. The clonotype originates from an adult woman who had mild COVID-19 (a few samples of this study predate the infection). Cell type and time point are not known. The rearrangement uses TRBV5-1 and TRBJ2-2; 8 nucleotides line up with TRBD1. The sample consisted of PBMCs or a T cell subset sorted from them (not recorded which). The CDR3 nucleotides read TGCGCCAGCAGCTTCGGGACAGGCCTTAACACCGGGGAGCTGTTTTTT. Its protein is CASSFGTGLNTGELFF. The complete variable domain, with remaining parts taken from reference TRBV5-1 and TRBJ2-2, reads KAGVTQTPRYLIKTRGQQVTLSCSPISGHRSVSWYQQTPGQGLQFLFEYFSETQRNKGNFPGRFSGRQFSNSRSEMNVSTLELGDSALYLCASSFGTGLNTGELFFGEGSRLTVL.